This record concerns one T cell receptor (beta chain) sequence. Its target is not known. TCRdb re-analysed the 5' RACE reads in MiXCR, keeping a single row per CDR3 protein. Of roughly 440,000 distinct CDR3 sequences detected, roughly 17% appear once; the ten largest clones hold 1%. Germline V gives CDR1 KGHSH, CDR2 LQKENI. J gave up 4 bases and V 6 bases, and 10 bases lay outside the gene matches. The CDR3 consists of 16 residues. This sample stems from a study of CD8 T cells in ankylosing spondylitis. Findings of the study overall: Ankylosing spondylitis blood appeared to carry a characteristic TCR beta motif of roughly eight highly homologous variants. Reportedly, significant enrichment of disease-linked clones occurred in matched ankylosing spondylitis synovial fluid. Relatively scarce in peripheral blood, disease-linked clones were CD8+. Previous work reported some of these motif variants in the synovial fluid and blood of reactive arthritis.

This TCR was sampled from a male donor with ankylosing spondylitis. Material: blood, either unsorted or a sorted T cell fraction (not recorded which). V is TRBV18 and J is TRBJ2-7; 12 bases match TRBD2. The CDR3 loop is CASSRQTSGSLYEQYF. The CDR3 bases are TGTGCCAGCTCGCGCCAGACTAGCGGGAGTCTTTACGAGCAGTACTTC.